This T cell receptor (beta chain) is from a study of shared clonotypes between healthy human individuals. Study information: Researchers assigned three CD4 naive, three CD4 memory, two CD8 naive and one CD8 memory plate to each donor.

This CDR3 contains 15 residues. Germline CDR1 MGHRA, CDR2 YSYEKL. V was clipped by 1 base and J by 10 bases, with 18 bases between them. This table comes from immunoSEQ multiplex PCR, and its TCRdb copy is limited to in-frame clones, with some not included. The sample includes about 1 million clones, 75% of them seen just once. As concerns this clone: Its target is unknown.

Findings and caveats of the study: Sequencing depth was predicted to influence how clonotypes are shared among donors.

This receptor was identified in a man between 18 and 35 years old in good health. The rearrangement links TRBV4-1 to TRBJ2-3, with D tentatively TRBD1 or TRBD2 (5 bases each). The sequencing sample was made of memory CD4+ T cells sorted from blood. Described subset: CD45RA-negative fraction. The DNA of the CDR3 is TGCGCCAGCAGCCAAGCCGCGAAGAGGGAAGGGGCGCAGTATTTT. Translation: CASSQAAKREGAQYF.